This is a list of T cell receptor beta chains from one sample in a study of PD-1 blockade in classical Hodgkin lymphoma. This table comes from immunoSEQ multiplex PCR, and its TCRdb copy is limited to in-frame clones, with some not included. The top ten clones hold 1% of a sample with around 17,000 clones, roughly 80% of them seen once. The sequencing here drew on CD4+ T cells from blood, taken at baseline. The source of these receptors is a human donor with classical Hodgkin lymphoma. CDR3s include the opening cysteine and the closing phenylalanine or tryptophan. The order of the fields is J gene, D gene, clone size, V gene, CDR3 protein, CDR3 DNA. D genes are given only for firm matches. A clone size is listed for some rows: how often the clone was seen (once, few, many), or a class if it is expanded.

TRBJ2-2 - - TRBV5-6 CASSLGPRWELFF TGTGCCAGCAGCTTGGGTCCCAGGTGGGAGCTGTTTTTT
TRBJ2-7 TRBD1 - TRBV6-6 CASSAGTADSYEQYF TGTGCCAGCAGTGCTGGGACAGCTGACTCCTACGAGCAGTACTTC
TRBJ2-7 - - TRBV6-5 CASYRDHEQYF TGTGCCAGCTACAGGGACCACGAGCAGTACTTC
TRBJ2-3 - - TRBV6-4 CASSVTATDTQYF TGTGCCAGCAGTGTTACAGCCACAGATACGCAGTATTTT
TRBJ1-2 - - TRBV19 CASSGAVDSGYYGYTF TGTGCCAGTAGTGGAGCTGTGGACAGCGGCTACTATGGCTACACCTTC
TRBJ1-1 - - TRBV18 CASSPDGGPGTEAFF TGTGCCAGCTCGCCGGATGGCGGCCCCGGGACTGAAGCTTTCTTT
TRBJ1-1 - - TRBV6-5 CASSYSGGQGTEAFF TGTGCCAGCAGTTACTCAGGGGGGCAGGGTACTGAAGCTTTCTTT
TRBJ2-6 TRBD1 - TRBV7-9 CASSLLGQGAAGANVLTF TGTGCCAGCAGCTTACTGGGACAGGGGGCGGCGGGGGCCAACGTCCTGACTTTC
TRBJ2-1 - - TRBV10-3 CAISADYLGSNEQFF TGTGCCATCAGTGCGGACTACCTAGGAAGTAATGAGCAGTTCTTC
TRBJ1-3 TRBD1 - TRBV6-6 CASSRQGPSGNTIYF TGTGCCAGCAGTCGACAGGGGCCGTCTGGAAACACCATATATTTT
TRBJ2-1 - - TRBV7-6 CASSLLSLNEQFF TGTGCCAGCAGCTTACTAAGTTTAAATGAGCAGTTCTTC
TRBJ2-5 - - TRBV2 CASSAVRPSKTQYF TGTGCCAGCAGCGCAGTACGGCCGTCGAAGACCCAGTACTTC
TRBJ2-3 - - TRBV7-9 CASSLDSRLVTSTDTQYF TGTGCCAGCAGCTTAGATTCCCGGCTAGTAACTAGCACAGATACGCAGTATTTT
TRBJ2-1 TRBD1 - TRBV28 CASSWGQGYYNEQFF TGTGCCAGCAGTTGGGGACAGGGTTACTACAATGAGCAGTTCTTC
TRBJ2-5 - - TRBV7-9 CASRSSTSGSQETQYF TGTGCCAGCAGGTCTTCGACTTCTGGATCCCAAGAGACCCAGTACTTC
TRBJ2-7 TRBD2 - TRBV10-3 CAIREVAPAEQYF TGTGCCATCCGGGAGGTGGCTCCGGCCGAGCAGTACTTC
TRBJ1-5 TRBD1 few TRBV19 CASRDPGQGANQPQHF TGTGCCAGTAGGGATCCGGGACAGGGGGCCAATCAGCCCCAGCATTTT
TRBJ2-7 - - TRBV6-6 CASSPHSDSAYEQYF TGTGCCAGCAGCCCTCACTCGGACAGCGCCTACGAGCAGTACTTC
TRBJ2-7 - - TRBV28 CASSTLAPYEQYF TGTGCCAGCAGTACCCTAGCCCCCTACGAGCAGTACTTC
TRBJ1-1 - few TRBV6-6 CASSRDGNTEAFF TGTGCCAGCAGCCGGGACGGGAACACTGAAGCTTTCTTT
TRBJ1-1 - - TRBV15 CATSRVVNTEAFF TGTGCCACCAGCAGAGTCGTGAACACTGAAGCTTTCTTT
TRBJ2-3 TRBD1 - TRBV13 CASSLDRGGFTDTQYF TGTGCCAGCAGCCTCGACAGGGGGGGATTCACAGATACGCAGTATTTT
TRBJ2-5 TRBD1 - TRBV2 CASRSGTGEETQYF TGTGCCAGCAGGTCCGGGACAGGGGAAGAGACCCAGTACTTC
TRBJ2-1 - - TRBV6-6 CASSRRSYNEQFF TGTGCCAGCAGTCGGAGATCCTACAATGAGCAGTTCTTC
TRBJ2-7 - - TRBV6-1 CASSENYEQYF TGTGCCAGCAGTGAAAACTACGAGCAGTACTTC
TRBJ1-2 - - TRBV6-6 CASRHLQGVHGYTF TGTGCCAGCAGACATTTACAGGGAGTGCATGGCTACACCTTC
TRBJ2-4 - - TRBV7-2 CASSLDGGGIAKNIQYF TGTGCCAGCAGTCTTGATGGGGGCGGGATAGCCAAAAACATTCAGTACTTC
TRBJ1-4 - - TRBV11-2 CASSLESGLYEKLFF TGTGCCAGCAGCTTAGAATCAGGGTTATATGAAAAACTGTTTTTT
TRBJ1-2 - - TRBV19 CASSIGGFYGYTF TGTGCCAGTAGTATTGGGGGGTTCTATGGCTACACCTTC
TRBJ2-7 - - TRBV7-9 CASSPGSEQYF TGTGCCAGCAGCCCCGGGTCCGAGCAGTACTTC
TRBJ1-6 - - TRBV11-1 CASSLVGRDNSPLHF TGTGCCAGCAGCTTAGTTGGCAGGGATAATTCACCCCTCCACTTT
TRBJ1-5 - - TRBV27 CASSGGGDPRQPQHF TGTGCCAGCAGTGGGGGTGGGGACCCTCGCCAGCCCCAGCATTTT
TRBJ2-7 TRBD1 - TRBV6-5 CASSYTPTGAYEQYF TGTGCCAGCAGTTACACCCCGACAGGGGCCTACGAGCAGTACTTC
TRBJ1-2 TRBD1 few TRBV25-1 CASSGPDRGFYGYTF TGTGCCAGCAGCGGCCCCGACAGGGGGTTCTATGGCTACACCTTC
TRBJ2-2 - - TRBV2 CASSQGLPGELFF TGTGCCAGCAGTCAGGGATTGCCCGGGGAGCTGTTTTTT
TRBJ1-2 - few TRBV10-2 CASREQGRDGYTF TGCGCCAGCAGGGAACAGGGCCGGGATGGCTACACCTTC
TRBJ2-5 TRBD2 - TRBV2 CASSALLAGAETQYF TGTGCCAGCAGTGCCTTACTAGCGGGGGCAGAGACCCAGTACTTC
TRBJ1-5 TRBD1 - TRBV28 CASSLQGAWNQPQHF TGTGCCAGCAGTCTACAGGGGGCCTGGAATCAGCCCCAGCATTTT
TRBJ1-5 - - TRBV6-5 CASTLRGRVGQPQHF TGTGCCAGCACTTTACGGGGGCGAGTAGGTCAGCCCCAGCATTTT
TRBJ2-7 TRBD1 - TRBV6-1 CASSVETGGTYEQYF TGTGCCAGCAGTGTAGAGACAGGGGGCACCTACGAGCAGTACTTC
TRBJ2-7 - - TRBV4-1 CASSPLGNSPYEQYF TGCGCCAGCAGCCCCCTGGGAAACAGTCCCTACGAGCAGTACTTC
TRBJ1-2 - - TRBV5-1 CASSLGQLYGYTF TGCGCCAGCAGCTTGGGACAGCTCTATGGCTACACCTTC
TRBJ2-7 TRBD1 few TRBV7-9 CASSLVLTGDEQYF TGTGCCAGCAGCTTGGTTTTGACAGGGGATGAGCAGTACTTC
TRBJ2-5 TRBD2 - TRBV5-6 CASSAGDQETQYF TGTGCCAGCAGCGCGGGAGACCAAGAGACCCAGTACTTC
TRBJ1-5 - once TRBV5-8 CASSRVPGPAWGKPQHF TGTGCCAGCAGCCGTGTGCCTGGACCGGCTTGGGGGAAGCCCCAGCATTTT
TRBJ2-1 TRBD2 - TRBV6-5 CASSYILAGVNEQFF TGTGCCAGCAGTTACATCCTAGCGGGAGTCAATGAGCAGTTCTTC
TRBJ1-5 - once TRBV12-2 CASRLEAQGSFRSNQPQHF TGTGCAAGTCGCTTAGAAGCACAGGGAAGCTTTCGAAGCAATCAGCCCCAGCATTTT
TRBJ1-4 TRBD1 - TRBV19 CASSLLDRKKEKLFF TGTGCCAGTAGTCTTCTGGACAGGAAGAAAGAAAAACTGTTTTTT
TRBJ2-1 - once TRBV10-3 CAIGEVYNEQFF TGTGCCATCGGGGAGGTATACAATGAGCAGTTCTTC